A selection of T cell receptor beta chains follows, all from one sample in a study of blood T cell repertoires in COVID-19. Here immunoSEQ multiplex PCR was the method, and the copy in TCRdb shows in-frame clones only, minus some. The sample holds under 250,000 clones, approximately 84% seen once. Material for sequencing was PBMCs or T cells enriched from blood (not recorded which). These receptors were taken from a man in his sixties who had recovered from COVID-19. CDR3s include the opening cysteine and the closing phenylalanine or tryptophan. A D gene is named only where the DNA matches it firmly. Size is omitted from some rows. Given values are once, few, many or a class for expanded clones.

j_call,v_call,clone_size,d_call,cdr3_nt,cdr3_aa
TRBJ1-6,TRBV3-1/TRBV3-2,-,-,TGTGCCAGCAGCCAAGTTTGGCAGGGGAATTCACCCCTCCACTTT,CASSQVWQGNSPLHF
TRBJ1-5,TRBV10-3,-,-,TGTGCCATCAGAACCGGGACACTTAGCAATCAGCCCCAGCATTTT,CAIRTGTLSNQPQHF
TRBJ2-5,TRBV4-2,-,TRBD2,TGTGCCAGCAGCCAACCTAGCGGGCCCCAGGAGACCCAGTACTTC,CASSQPSGPQETQYF
TRBJ1-1,TRBV2,-,TRBD1,TGTGCCAGCAGTGAAGCGGCAGGGGGCAGAACTGAAGCTTTCTTT,CASSEAAGGRTEAFF
TRBJ2-1,TRBV11-2,-,TRBD2,TGTGCCAGCAGCATTATGCCGGGACTAGCGCACTCGGGTTTCTTC,CASSIMPGLAHSGFF
TRBJ1-2,TRBV3-1/TRBV3-2,few,TRBD1,TGTGCCAGCAGCCAAGGGACAGGAGAGTATGGCTACACCTTC,CASSQGTGEYGYTF
TRBJ1-2,TRBV5-8,-,-,TGTGCCAGCAGCTTGATGAGAGGAGCTAACTATGGCTACACCTTC,CASSLMRGANYGYTF
TRBJ2-1,TRBV5-1,-,-,TGCGCCAGCAGCTTTCGGGACACTCATGAGCAGTTCTTC,CASSFRDTHEQFF
TRBJ1-1,TRBV7-9,-,-,TGTGCCAGCAGCTCACGGGACACCCGGAACACTGAAGCTTTCTTT,CASSSRDTRNTEAFF
TRBJ1-2,TRBV2,-,TRBD1,TGTGCCAGCAAACAGGGGGCCGGGTGGATTTATGGCTACACCTTC,CASKQGAGWIYGYTF
TRBJ1-4,TRBV15,-,-,TGTGCCACCAGCAGAAAAAGACGGGCAACTAATGAAAAACTGTTTTTT,CATSRKRRATNEKLFF
TRBJ1-5,TRBV4-1,-,TRBD1,TGCGCCAGCAGCCAAGAGGGAGGGACAGGGGGGAGTCAGCCCCAGCATTTT,CASSQEGGTGGSQPQHF
TRBJ2-2,TRBV2,many,TRBD2,TGTGCCAGCAGGCGGGGGATCGACACCGGGGAGCTGTTTTTT,CASRRGIDTGELFF
TRBJ2-2,TRBV7-2,once,-,TGTGCCAGCAGCTCACAGGGTTTTCCCGGGGAGCTGTTTTTT,CASSSQGFPGELFF
TRBJ1-4,TRBV18,-,TRBD1,TGTGCCAGCTCACCATTGGCACAGGGGGACGAAAAACTGTTTTTT,CASSPLAQGDEKLFF
TRBJ2-1,TRBV20-1,-,TRBD2,TGCAGTGCTAGCCCCTGGGGGGGGCAGTTCTTC,CSASPWGGQFF
TRBJ2-1,TRBV7-2,-,TRBD2,TGTGCCAGCAGCACGCGACTTCGGCTAGCGGGGGCGCGAGTGCAGTTCTTC,CASSTRLRLAGARVQFF
TRBJ2-1,TRBV9,-,-,TGTGCCAGCAGCTCCGCGAATGAGCAGTTCTTC,CASSSANEQFF
TRBJ1-2,TRBV6-6,-,-,TGTGCCAGCAGTTCGGACACCTTTGGCTATGGCTACACCTTC,CASSSDTFGYGYTF
TRBJ1-3,TRBV11-3,-,TRBD1,TGTGCCAGCAGAGGACAGGGGGCCGGAAACACCATATATTTT,CASRGQGAGNTIYF
TRBJ1-3,TRBV29-1,-,TRBD1,TGCAGCGTTCGGACAGGGGGCTCTGGAAACACCATATATTTT,CSVRTGGSGNTIYF
TRBJ2-7,TRBV5-1,-,TRBD1,TGCGCCAGCAGCCCCCTGGTCCCAGACAGGGGGACCGAGCAGTACTTC,CASSPLVPDRGTEQYF